The entry that follows covers one T cell receptor (beta chain) sequence. The CDR3 totals 13 residues. The ends were cut back, 0 bases at V and 5 bases at J, with 6 bases in the middle. CDR1 is SGHDT, CDR2 YYEEEE, per germline. Reverse transcription of extracted RNA yielded cDNA, which provided the sequencing template. TCRdb's table, derived via immunoSEQ multiplex PCR, lists solely in-frame clones and lacks some. Of approximately 220,000 clones in the sample, roughly two fifths are singletons; the top ten hold 0.45% to 0.55%. Sample treatment: oral pan-JAK inhibitor, 5-10 mg twice daily. Researchers took lesional scalp punch biopsies and peripheral blood from people who were alopecia areata patients. This entry comes from a study of CD8+ T cells in alopecia areata. Study overall: Treatment comprised oral tofacitinib, 5 to 10 mg twice daily, in treated patients. For 6 to 18 months, tofacitinib was taken, and 6 months off drug followed.

V gene TRBV5-6 combines with J gene TRBJ2-1; no definite D call. The sequenced sample was CD4+ T cells sorted from blood, obtained at approximately week 30, from a patient treated with tofacitinib. The source is a human donor with alopecia areata. The CDR3 DNA reads TGTGCCAGCAGCTTGGATGAGCACAATGAGCAGTTCTTC. Protein product: CASSLDEHNEQFF.